These T cell receptor beta chains were read from a single sample in a study of blood T cell repertoires in COVID-19. Method: immunoSEQ multiplex PCR; TCRdb's copy keeps in-frame clones and lacks some. This table has 84,000 or so clones, 80% appearing once. Sequencing used peripheral blood. The receptors stem from a woman in her thirties or forties with active or convalescent COVID-19. Each CDR3 is given with its conserved first and last residue. Each record gives: clone size, V gene, J gene, CDR3 length, D gene, CDR3 DNA, CDR3 protein. The D gene is left open where the match is weak. A clone size is listed for some rows: how often the clone was seen (once, few, many), or a class if it is expanded.

abundance: few; v_gene: TRBV18; j_gene: TRBJ2-1; len: 15; d_gene: TRBD1; CDR3nt: TGTGCCAGCTCACTCCGGGACAGGGACGACAATGAGCAGTTCTTC; CDR3aa: CASSLRDRDDNEQFF
abundance: -; v_gene: TRBV5-5; j_gene: TRBJ2-7; len: 17; d_gene: TRBD2; CDR3nt: TGTGCCAGCAGCCCCGGACTAGCGGGGGGCTCGTCCTACGAGCAGTACTTC; CDR3aa: CASSPGLAGGSSYEQYF
abundance: -; v_gene: TRBV7-2; j_gene: TRBJ1-1; len: 13; d_gene: -; CDR3nt: TGTGCCAGCAGCTTAGAAATAGCGGCACAAGCTTTCTTT; CDR3aa: CASSLEIAAQAFF
abundance: -; v_gene: TRBV19; j_gene: TRBJ2-1; len: 13; d_gene: -; CDR3nt: TGTGCCAGTAGTAGGGCTCAGCCCCATGAGCAGTTCTTC; CDR3aa: CASSRAQPHEQFF
abundance: -; v_gene: TRBV7-9; j_gene: TRBJ2-3; len: 18; d_gene: -; CDR3nt: TGTGCCAGCAGCTTACCCCCCTACGGCCAGGGGGGCCGAGATACGCAGTATTTT; CDR3aa: CASSLPPYGQGGRDTQYF
abundance: once; v_gene: TRBV7-2; j_gene: TRBJ2-3; len: 11; d_gene: -; CDR3nt: TGTGCCAGCAGCTTCGGGAGTTCGCAGTATTTT; CDR3aa: CASSFGSSQYF
abundance: -; v_gene: TRBV9; j_gene: TRBJ2-3; len: 14; d_gene: -; CDR3nt: TGTGCCAGCACCCCAGTCGGACACACAGATACGCAGTATTTT; CDR3aa: CASTPVGHTDTQYF
abundance: once; v_gene: TRBV9; j_gene: TRBJ1-4; len: 17; d_gene: TRBD1; CDR3nt: TGTGCCAGCAGCCGTAGGGGACAGGGACGGTGGGGTGAAAAACTGTTTTTT; CDR3aa: CASSRRGQGRWGEKLFF
abundance: few; v_gene: TRBV19; j_gene: TRBJ2-5; len: 16; d_gene: TRBD2; CDR3nt: TGTGCCAGTAGTATAGGGACTAGCGGAACCCTCCGGACCCAGTACTTC; CDR3aa: CASSIGTSGTLRTQYF
abundance: -; v_gene: TRBV2; j_gene: TRBJ2-3; len: 16; d_gene: -; CDR3nt: TGTGCCAGCAGTGTTTTGCGGGGAGTTAGCACAGATACGCAGTATTTT; CDR3aa: CASSVLRGVSTDTQYF
abundance: -; v_gene: TRBV28; j_gene: TRBJ1-5; len: 17; d_gene: TRBD1; CDR3nt: TGTGCCAGCAGTTTTGGGTCCGGGACAGGTCGATATCAGCCCCAGCATTTT; CDR3aa: CASSFGSGTGRYQPQHF
abundance: -; v_gene: TRBV29-1; j_gene: TRBJ2-5; len: 14; d_gene: TRBD2; CDR3nt: TGCAGCGTTGAGGCGGGAGGGTACCAAGAGACCCAGTACTTC; CDR3aa: CSVEAGGYQETQYF
abundance: few; v_gene: TRBV18; j_gene: TRBJ2-3; len: 16; d_gene: TRBD2; CDR3nt: TGTGCCAGCTCACCACGCGCAAGCGGGGGGACAGATACGCAGTATTTT; CDR3aa: CASSPRASGGTDTQYF
abundance: once; v_gene: TRBV25-1; j_gene: TRBJ2-5; len: 12; d_gene: -; CDR3nt: TGTGCCAGCAGTGAACAGGGAGAGACCCAGTACTTC; CDR3aa: CASSEQGETQYF
abundance: -; v_gene: TRBV2; j_gene: TRBJ2-2; len: 16; d_gene: TRBD2; CDR3nt: TGTGCCAGCAGCGCGAGCGGGAGCCTCGACACCGGGGAGCTGTTTTTT; CDR3aa: CASSASGSLDTGELFF
abundance: -; v_gene: TRBV10-3; j_gene: TRBJ2-5; len: 14; d_gene: TRBD2; CDR3nt: TGTGCCATCCGGGGTAGCGGGGCAGGGGAGACCCAGTACTTC; CDR3aa: CAIRGSGAGETQYF
abundance: -; v_gene: TRBV4-1; j_gene: TRBJ1-5; len: 16; d_gene: -; CDR3nt: TGCGCCAGCAGCCAAGAGGCGAAGGGGTTCTATCAGCCCCAGCATTTT; CDR3aa: CASSQEAKGFYQPQHF
abundance: -; v_gene: TRBV28; j_gene: TRBJ1-1; len: 12; d_gene: -; CDR3nt: TGTGCCAGCAGTTTCTTGAACACTGAAGCTTTCTTT; CDR3aa: CASSFLNTEAFF
abundance: -; v_gene: TRBV14; j_gene: TRBJ1-1; len: 13; d_gene: -; CDR3nt: TGTGCCAGCAGCCTACAGAGGAACACTGAAGCTTTCTTT; CDR3aa: CASSLQRNTEAFF
abundance: -; v_gene: TRBV4-1; j_gene: TRBJ2-7; len: 16; d_gene: TRBD2; CDR3nt: TGCGCCAGCAGCCAAGAGGGACTAGCGGGGGGCTACGAGCAGTACTTC; CDR3aa: CASSQEGLAGGYEQYF
abundance: -; v_gene: TRBV10-1; j_gene: TRBJ2-3; len: 13; d_gene: -; CDR3nt: TGCGCCAGCAGTGGTGCTGGGGGGTCAACGCAGTATTTT; CDR3aa: CASSGAGGSTQYF
abundance: -; v_gene: TRBV19; j_gene: TRBJ1-1; len: 14; d_gene: -; CDR3nt: TGTGCCAGTAGATCGGACAGCTGGAACACTGAAGCTTTCTTT; CDR3aa: CASRSDSWNTEAFF
abundance: -; v_gene: TRBV5-6; j_gene: TRBJ1-1; len: 15; d_gene: -; CDR3nt: TGTGCCAGCAGCTTGGGTGGAGGGGTAGACACTGAAGCTTTCTTT; CDR3aa: CASSLGGGVDTEAFF
abundance: once; v_gene: TRBV9; j_gene: TRBJ2-3; len: 13; d_gene: TRBD2; CDR3nt: TGTGCTTCGACTAGCGGGGACTCAGATACGCAGTATTTT; CDR3aa: CASTSGDSDTQYF
abundance: -; v_gene: TRBV4-3; j_gene: TRBJ2-1; len: 19; d_gene: -; CDR3nt: TGCGCCAGCAGCCAAGATGGGTTGGAATCGGGAGCTGCCTACAATGAGCAGTTCTTC; CDR3aa: CASSQDGLESGAAYNEQFF
abundance: -; v_gene: TRBV19; j_gene: TRBJ1-1; len: 11; d_gene: -; CDR3nt: TGTGCCAGCAGGGACACCCGGGAAGCTTTCTTT; CDR3aa: CASRDTREAFF
abundance: -; v_gene: TRBV28; j_gene: TRBJ2-5; len: 15; d_gene: -; CDR3nt: TGTGCCAGCAGTTTTCCCCGGAGGCAGAAAGAGACCCAGTACTTC; CDR3aa: CASSFPRRQKETQYF
abundance: -; v_gene: TRBV7-7; j_gene: TRBJ2-2; len: 16; d_gene: TRBD2; CDR3nt: TGTGCTAGCAGCTTGTTCGGCGGGACTAGCTCCGGGGAGCTGTTTTTT; CDR3aa: CASSLFGGTSSGELFF
abundance: -; v_gene: TRBV25-1; j_gene: TRBJ1-4; len: 16; d_gene: TRBD1; CDR3nt: TGTGCCAGCAGTGCAACGACAGGGGGCGCGTGGGATAAACTGTTTTTT; CDR3aa: CASSATTGGAWDKLFF
abundance: once; v_gene: TRBV6-2/TRBV6-3; j_gene: TRBJ2-1; len: 15; d_gene: TRBD2; CDR3nt: TGTGCCAGCAGTTTGCGGGAGAGCTCCTACAATGAGCAGTTCTTC; CDR3aa: CASSLRESSYNEQFF
abundance: -; v_gene: TRBV3-1/TRBV3-2; j_gene: TRBJ1-2; len: 14; d_gene: TRBD1; CDR3nt: TGTGCCAGCAGCCAAATGGGACAGGGGCCACACTACACCTTC; CDR3aa: CASSQMGQGPHYTF
abundance: -; v_gene: TRBV3-1/TRBV3-2; j_gene: TRBJ2-7; len: 13; d_gene: -; CDR3nt: TGTGCCAGCAGCCAAAGGGGGATCTACGAGCAGTACTTC; CDR3aa: CASSQRGIYEQYF
abundance: -; v_gene: TRBV7-2; j_gene: TRBJ1-1; len: 11; d_gene: -; CDR3nt: TGTGCCAGCAGCTTCAGCCGGGAAACTTTCTTT; CDR3aa: CASSFSRETFF
abundance: -; v_gene: TRBV6-5; j_gene: TRBJ2-2; len: 13; d_gene: -; CDR3nt: TGTGCCAGCAGTTACCGGGTGGGCGGGGAGCTGTTTTTT; CDR3aa: CASSYRVGGELFF
abundance: few; v_gene: TRBV6-5; j_gene: TRBJ1-5; len: 15; d_gene: -; CDR3nt: TGTGCCAGCAGTTACTCTGGGAGCCCCAATCAGCCCCAGCATTTT; CDR3aa: CASSYSGSPNQPQHF
abundance: -; v_gene: TRBV6-5; j_gene: TRBJ2-7; len: 13; d_gene: -; CDR3nt: TGTGCCAGCAGTTACTCGACAGCATACGAGCAGTACTTC; CDR3aa: CASSYSTAYEQYF
abundance: -; v_gene: TRBV19; j_gene: TRBJ2-3; len: 15; d_gene: TRBD1; CDR3nt: TGTGCCAGTAGGAGGACAGGGGTCAGCACAGATACGCAGTATTTT; CDR3aa: CASRRTGVSTDTQYF
abundance: -; v_gene: TRBV7-9; j_gene: TRBJ2-5; len: 11; d_gene: -; CDR3nt: TGTGCCAGCAGCTTCCAGGGGTCCCAGTACTTC; CDR3aa: CASSFQGSQYF
abundance: -; v_gene: TRBV7-7; j_gene: TRBJ2-2; len: 14; d_gene: -; CDR3nt: TGTGCCAGCAGCCCGGCAGGGCGGACCGGGGAGCTGTTTTTT; CDR3aa: CASSPAGRTGELFF